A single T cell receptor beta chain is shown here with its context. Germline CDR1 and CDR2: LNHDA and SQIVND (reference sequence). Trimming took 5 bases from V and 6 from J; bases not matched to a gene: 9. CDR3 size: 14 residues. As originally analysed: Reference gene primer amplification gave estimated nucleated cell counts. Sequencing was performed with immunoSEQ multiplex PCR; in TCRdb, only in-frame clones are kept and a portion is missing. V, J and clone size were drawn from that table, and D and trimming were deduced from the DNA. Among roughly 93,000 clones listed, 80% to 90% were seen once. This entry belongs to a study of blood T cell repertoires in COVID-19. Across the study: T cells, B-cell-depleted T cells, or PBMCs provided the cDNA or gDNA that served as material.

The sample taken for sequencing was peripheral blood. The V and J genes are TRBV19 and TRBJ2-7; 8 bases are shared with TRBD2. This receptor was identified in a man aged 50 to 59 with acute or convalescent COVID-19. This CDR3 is CASSSLAGGREQYF. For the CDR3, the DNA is TGTGCCAGTAGTTCTTTGGCGGGGGGCCGCGAGCAGTACTTC.